The clone carrying this T cell receptor beta chain was counted a single time. What it binds is not known. These data originate in a study of Ad26.COV2.S vaccination and SARS-CoV-2 variants. As to treatment: roughly 18 received Ad26.COV2.S at low or high dose, single or two shots; 5 received placebo; per-sample allocation not given. The study sampled participants on day 63 after the first vaccine or placebo injection. Donor was an adult aged 18-55 years in Boston. An Ad26 vector expressing Wuhan-strain SARS-CoV-2 spike served as the vaccine. Assay: immunoSEQ multiplex PCR; the TCRdb copy retains only in-frame clones and omits some. The table shows fewer than 600,000 clones, with 80% to 90% occurring only once. Study-level findings and limits: Placebo recipients and vaccine recipients were similar in non-spike TCR breadth.

The receptor was derived from a person aged 18-60 years who received the Ad26.COV2.S COVID-19 vaccine or a placebo. The sample consisted of peripheral blood, taken in a trial of Ad26.COV2.S vaccine versus placebo.

The chain's CDR3 is CASSEYRGNSPLHF. The CDR3 nucleotides are TGTGCCAGCAGTGAGTACAGAGGGAATTCACCCCTCCACTTT. The gene calls are TRBV6-4 and TRBJ1-6; D uncertain. Germline loops: CDR1 MRHNA, CDR2 SNTAGT. Trimming stripped 3 bases from V and 7 bases from J, with 10 bases between. This CDR3 comprises 14 residues.